This TCR beta chain was sequenced during a study of a mutant IDH1 vaccine in newly diagnosed glioma. Looking at the study overall: Vaccines began 4-6 weeks after radiotherapy alone, or with temozolomide cycles. Antecedent treatment encompassed radiotherapy, temozolomide, or their combination; the majority received both. Findings and caveats of the study: Any relationship between pseudoprogression and changes in top peripheral T cell clonotypes seemed absent.

Remarks on this clone: As yet, its antigen is unknown.

Per germline, CDR1 SGHRS and CDR2 YFSETQ. CDR3 size: 13 residues. The V end was cut by 4 bases, the J end by 8 bases, with 15 bases between. Time point here: week 35, safety follow-up. One vaccine dose held 300 ug of mutant IDH1 20-mer peptide and came with topical imiquimod. Vaccination of patients was performed eight times, in weeks 1, 3, 5, 7, 11, 15, 19 and 23. Sequencing used immunoSEQ multiplex PCR; TCRdb keeps in-frame clones, though not all of them. The data show some 42,000 clones, roughly 84% seen once. The receptor was derived from a woman between 45 and 60 years old with glioma. Sequences were derived from PBMCs, sampled from a glioma patient whose treatment included an IDH1 peptide vaccine. The rearrangement joins TRBV5-1 to TRBJ1-2; D unclear. The CDR3 is CASSPRIGIGYTF. CDR3 DNA sequence: TGCGCCAGCAGCCCCCGAATAGGGATAGGCTACACCTTC. The full variable domain, with the rest looked up from reference TRBV5-1 and TRBJ1-2, is KAGVTQTPRYLIKTRGQQVTLSCSPISGHRSVSWYQQTPGQGLQFLFEYFSETQRNKGNFPGRFSGRQFSNSRSEMNVSTLELGDSALYLCASSPRIGIGYTFGSGTRLTVV.